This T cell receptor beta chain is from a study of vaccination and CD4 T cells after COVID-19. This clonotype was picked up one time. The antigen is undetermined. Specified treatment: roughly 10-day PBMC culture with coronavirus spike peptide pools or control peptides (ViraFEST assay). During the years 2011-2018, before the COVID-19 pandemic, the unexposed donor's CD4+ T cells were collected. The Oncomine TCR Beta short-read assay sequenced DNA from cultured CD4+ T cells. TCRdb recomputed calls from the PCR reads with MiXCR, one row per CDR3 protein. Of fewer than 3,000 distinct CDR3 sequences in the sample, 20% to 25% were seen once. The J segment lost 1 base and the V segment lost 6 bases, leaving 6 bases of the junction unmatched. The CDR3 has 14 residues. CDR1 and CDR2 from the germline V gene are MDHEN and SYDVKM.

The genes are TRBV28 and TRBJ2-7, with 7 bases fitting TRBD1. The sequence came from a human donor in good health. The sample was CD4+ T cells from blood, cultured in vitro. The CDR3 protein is CASRLQGFSYEQYF. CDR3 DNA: TGTGCCAGCAGGTTACAGGGGTTTTCCTACGAGCAGTACTTC. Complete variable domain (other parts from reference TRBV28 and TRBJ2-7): DVKVTQSSRYLVKRTGEKVFLECVQDMDHENMFWYRQDPGLGLRLIYFSYDVKMKEKGDIPEGYSVSREKKERFSLILESASTNQTSMYLCASRLQGFSYEQYFGPGTRLTVT.